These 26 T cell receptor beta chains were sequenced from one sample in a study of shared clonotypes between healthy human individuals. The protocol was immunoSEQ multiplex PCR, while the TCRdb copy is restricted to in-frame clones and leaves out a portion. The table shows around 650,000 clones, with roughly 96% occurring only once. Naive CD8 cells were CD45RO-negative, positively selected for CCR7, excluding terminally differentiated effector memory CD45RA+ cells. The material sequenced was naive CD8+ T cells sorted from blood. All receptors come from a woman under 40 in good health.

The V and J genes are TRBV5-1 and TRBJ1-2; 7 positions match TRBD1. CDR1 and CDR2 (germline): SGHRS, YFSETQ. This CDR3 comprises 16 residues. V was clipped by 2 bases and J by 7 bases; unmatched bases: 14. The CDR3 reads CASSLVRQGGRTGYTF. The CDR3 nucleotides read TGCGCCAGCAGCTTAGTTAGGCAGGGGGGCAGGACTGGCTACACCTTC.

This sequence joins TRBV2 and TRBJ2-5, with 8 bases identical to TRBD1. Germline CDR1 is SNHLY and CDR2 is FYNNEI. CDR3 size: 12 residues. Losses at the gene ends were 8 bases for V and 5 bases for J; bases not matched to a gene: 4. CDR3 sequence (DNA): TGTGCCAGCCAGGGGGCTAAGGAGACCCAGTACTTC. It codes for CASQGAKETQYF.

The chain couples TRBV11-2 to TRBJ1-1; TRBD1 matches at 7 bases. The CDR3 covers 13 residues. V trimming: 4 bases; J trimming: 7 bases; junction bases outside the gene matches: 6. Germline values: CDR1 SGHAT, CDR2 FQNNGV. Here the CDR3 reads CASSSTGWGEAFF. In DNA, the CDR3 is TGTGCCAGCAGCTCGACAGGGTGGGGTGAAGCTTTCTTT.

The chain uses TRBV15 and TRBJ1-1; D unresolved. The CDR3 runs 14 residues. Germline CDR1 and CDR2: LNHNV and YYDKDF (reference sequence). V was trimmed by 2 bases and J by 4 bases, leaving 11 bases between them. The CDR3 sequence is CATSRFNGRTEAFF. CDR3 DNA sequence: TGTGCCACCAGCAGATTCAACGGCCGCACTGAAGCTTTCTTT.

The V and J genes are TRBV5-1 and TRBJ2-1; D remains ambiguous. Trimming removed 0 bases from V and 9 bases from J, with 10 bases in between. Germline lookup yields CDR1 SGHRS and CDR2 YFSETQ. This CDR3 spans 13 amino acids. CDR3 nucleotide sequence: TGCGCCAGCAGCTTGGAAGAACTCACTGAGCAGTTCTTC. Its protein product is CASSLEELTEQFF.

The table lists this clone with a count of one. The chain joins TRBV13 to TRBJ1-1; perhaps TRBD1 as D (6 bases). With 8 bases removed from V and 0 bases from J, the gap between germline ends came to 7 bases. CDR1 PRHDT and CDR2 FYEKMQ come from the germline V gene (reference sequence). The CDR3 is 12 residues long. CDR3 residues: CASGQLNTEAFF. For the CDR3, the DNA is TGTGCCAGCGGACAGTTGAACACTGAAGCTTTCTTT.

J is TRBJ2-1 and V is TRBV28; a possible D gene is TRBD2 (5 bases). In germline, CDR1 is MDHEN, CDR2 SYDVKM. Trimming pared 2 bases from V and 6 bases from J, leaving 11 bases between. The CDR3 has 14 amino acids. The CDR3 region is CASSLVGVLNEQFF. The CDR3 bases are TGTGCCAGCAGTTTAGTGGGAGTTCTCAATGAGCAGTTCTTC.

CDR3 loop: CASSQDWETSGPEQYF. CDR3 DNA: TGCGCCAGCAGCCAAGATTGGGAGACTAGCGGGCCCGAGCAGTACTTC. This sequence joins TRBV4-1 and TRBJ2-5, with 10 nucleotides matching TRBD2. The DNA end is more similar to TRBJ2-7, so the J call may be wrong. CDR1 is MGHRA, CDR2 YSYEKL, per germline. CDR3 length: 16 residues.

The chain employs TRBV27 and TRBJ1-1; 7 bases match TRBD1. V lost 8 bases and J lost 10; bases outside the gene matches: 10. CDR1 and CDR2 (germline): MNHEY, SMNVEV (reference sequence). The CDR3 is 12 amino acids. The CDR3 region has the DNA TGTGCCAGCTGGGCCAGGGGGGGGCGAGCTTTCTTT. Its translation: CASWARGGRAFF.

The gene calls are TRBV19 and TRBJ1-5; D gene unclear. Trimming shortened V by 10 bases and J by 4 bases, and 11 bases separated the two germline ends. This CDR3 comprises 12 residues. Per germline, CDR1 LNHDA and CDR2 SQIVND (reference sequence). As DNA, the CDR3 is TGTGCCACCGCCGGACTTAATCAGCCCCAGCATTTT. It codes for CATAGLNQPQHF.

The CDR3 loop is CASSYQGRQPQHF. In DNA, the CDR3 is TGTGCCAGCAGTTACCAGGGAAGACAGCCCCAGCATTTT. The chain recombines TRBV27 with TRBJ1-5, with D perhaps matching TRBD1 (5 bases). The CDR3 runs to 13 residues. From germline, CDR1 is MNHEY and CDR2 SMNVEV (reference sequence). V lost 4 bases to trimming and J lost 7 bases, with 11 bases between them.

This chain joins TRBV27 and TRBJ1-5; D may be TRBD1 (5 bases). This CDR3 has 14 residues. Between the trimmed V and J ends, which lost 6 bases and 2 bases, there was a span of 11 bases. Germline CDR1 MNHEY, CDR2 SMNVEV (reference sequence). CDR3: CASRNTGGNQPQHF. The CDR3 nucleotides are TGTGCCAGCAGGAATACAGGTGGCAATCAGCCCCAGCATTTT.

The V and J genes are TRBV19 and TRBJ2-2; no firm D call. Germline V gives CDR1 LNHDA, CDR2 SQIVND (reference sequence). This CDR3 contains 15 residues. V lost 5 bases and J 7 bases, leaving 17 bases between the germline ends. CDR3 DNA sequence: TGTGCCAGTAGTTACGCCTCAGTCGCTGGCGGGGAGCTGTTTTTT. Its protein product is CASSYASVAGGELFF.

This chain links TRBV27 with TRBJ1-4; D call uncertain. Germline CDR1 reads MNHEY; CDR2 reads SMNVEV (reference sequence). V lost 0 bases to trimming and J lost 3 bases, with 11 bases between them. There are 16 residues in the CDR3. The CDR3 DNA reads TGTGCCAGCAGTTTATCGGCAGGCGACGCTAATGAAAAACTGTTTTTT. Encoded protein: CASSLSAGDANEKLFF.

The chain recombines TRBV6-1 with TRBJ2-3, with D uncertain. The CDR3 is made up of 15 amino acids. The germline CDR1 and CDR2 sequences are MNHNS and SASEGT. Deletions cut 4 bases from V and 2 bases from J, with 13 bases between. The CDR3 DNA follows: TGTGCCAGCAGTGTATACTCTAACCCCACAGATACGCAGTATTTT. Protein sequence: CASSVYSNPTDTQYF.

CDR3 loop: CASSLGTTTDTQYF. The CDR3 coding sequence is TGTGCCAGCAGTTTAGGGACTACCACAGATACGCAGTATTTT. The chain recombines TRBV27 with TRBJ2-3; 7 bases match TRBD2. J lost 2 bases, V lost 2 bases, and 1 base had no gene match. Per germline, CDR1 MNHEY and CDR2 SMNVEV (reference sequence). CDR3 size: 14 residues.

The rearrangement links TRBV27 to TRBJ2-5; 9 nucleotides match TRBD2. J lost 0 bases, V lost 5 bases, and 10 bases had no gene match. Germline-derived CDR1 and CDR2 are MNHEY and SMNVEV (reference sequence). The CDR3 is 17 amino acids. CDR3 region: CASSPKGLARYQETQYF. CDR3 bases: TGTGCCAGCAGTCCGAAAGGACTAGCGAGATACCAAGAGACCCAGTACTTC.

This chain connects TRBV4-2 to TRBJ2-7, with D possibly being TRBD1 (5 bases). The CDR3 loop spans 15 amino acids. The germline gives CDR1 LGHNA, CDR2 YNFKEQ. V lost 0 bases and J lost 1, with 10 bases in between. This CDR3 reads CASSQEYQGSYEQYF. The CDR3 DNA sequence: TGTGCCAGCAGCCAAGAATATCAGGGATCCTACGAGCAGTACTTC.

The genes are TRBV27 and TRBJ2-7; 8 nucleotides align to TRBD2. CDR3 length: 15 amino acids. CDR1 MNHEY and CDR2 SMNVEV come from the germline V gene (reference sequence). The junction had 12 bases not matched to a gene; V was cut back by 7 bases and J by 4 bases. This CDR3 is CASKITSGIKYEQYF. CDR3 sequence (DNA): TGTGCCAGCAAGATAACTAGCGGTATCAAATACGAGCAGTACTTC.

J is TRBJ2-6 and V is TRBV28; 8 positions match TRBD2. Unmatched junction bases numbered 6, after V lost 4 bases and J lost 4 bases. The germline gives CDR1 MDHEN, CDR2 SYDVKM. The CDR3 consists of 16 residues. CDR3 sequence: CASSYAGGAGANVLTF. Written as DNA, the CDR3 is TGTGCCAGCAGTTATGCGGGGGGTGCCGGGGCCAACGTCCTGACTTTC.

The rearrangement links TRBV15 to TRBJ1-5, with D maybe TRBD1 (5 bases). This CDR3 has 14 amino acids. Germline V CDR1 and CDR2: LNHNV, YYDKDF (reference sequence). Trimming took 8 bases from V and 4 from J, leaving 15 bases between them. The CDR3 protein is CATDSWGENQPQHF. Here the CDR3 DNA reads TGTGCCACCGACTCTTGGGGGGAGAATCAGCCCCAGCATTTT.

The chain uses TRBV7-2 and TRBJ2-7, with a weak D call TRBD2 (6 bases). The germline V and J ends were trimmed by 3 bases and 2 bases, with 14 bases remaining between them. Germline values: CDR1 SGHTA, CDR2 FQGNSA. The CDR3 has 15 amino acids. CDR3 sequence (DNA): TGTGCCAGCAGCTTGTTTCTAGGCGGGGCCTACGAGCAGTACTTC. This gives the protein CASSLFLGGAYEQYF. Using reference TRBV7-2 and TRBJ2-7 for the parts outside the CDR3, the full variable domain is GAGVSQSPSNKVTEKGKDVELRCDPISGHTALYWYRQSLGQGLEFLIYFQGNSAPDKSGLPSDRFSAERTGGSVSTLTIQRTQQEDSAVYLCASSLFLGGAYEQYFGPGTRLTVT.

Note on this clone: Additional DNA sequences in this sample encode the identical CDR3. This CDR3 reads CASSLSGNQPQHF. The CDR3 DNA sequence: TGTGCCAGCAGTTTGAGTGGCAATCAGCCCCAGCATTTT. The chain carries TRBV28 and TRBJ1-5; D ambiguous. Germline CDR1 is MDHEN and CDR2 is SYDVKM. There are 13 residues in the CDR3. Between the trimmed V and J ends, which lost 3 bases and 2 bases, there was a span of 5 bases.

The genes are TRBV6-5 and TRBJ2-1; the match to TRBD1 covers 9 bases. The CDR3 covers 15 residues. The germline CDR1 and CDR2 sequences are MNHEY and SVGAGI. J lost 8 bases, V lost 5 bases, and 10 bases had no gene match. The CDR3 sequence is CASSLRTGVGDEQFF. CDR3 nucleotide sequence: TGTGCCAGCAGTCTAAGGACAGGGGTTGGGGATGAGCAGTTCTTC.

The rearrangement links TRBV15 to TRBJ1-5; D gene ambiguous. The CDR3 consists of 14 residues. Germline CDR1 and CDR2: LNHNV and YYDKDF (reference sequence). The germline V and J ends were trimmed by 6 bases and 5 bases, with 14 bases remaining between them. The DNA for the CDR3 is TGTGCCACCAGACGGGCCGTGGGAGATCAGCCCCAGCATTTT. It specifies CATRRAVGDQPQHF. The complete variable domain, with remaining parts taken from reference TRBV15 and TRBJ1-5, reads DAMVIQNPRYQVTQFGKPVTLSCSQTLNHNVMYWYQQKSSQAPKLLFHYYDKDFNNEADTPDNFQSRRPNTSFCFLDIRSPGLGDTAMYLCATRRAVGDQPQHFGDGTRLSIL.

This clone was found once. CDR3: CACRGGVYNEQFF. CDR3 DNA sequence: TGTGCCTGCCGAGGAGGCGTCTACAATGAGCAGTTCTTC. V usage is TRBV5-8 and J usage is TRBJ2-1; tentative D call: TRBD2 (5 bases). V lost 10 bases, J lost 3 bases, and 14 bases lay in between. The CDR3 sequence is 13 residues long. CDR1 and CDR2 (germline): SGHTS, YDEGEE.